Included here is one T cell receptor (beta chain) sequence, with context. Added to each PCR by spiking were synthetic TCR analog templates. Assay used: immunoSEQ multiplex PCR; TCRdb lists only in-frame clones, some missing. The sample yields roughly 63,000 clones, about 86% seen once. The length of the CDR3 is 15 residues. With 5 bases clipped from V and 1 base from J, the junction kept 4 bases outside the gene matches. Germline assignment: CDR1 SGHTA and CDR2 FQGTGA. These data originate in a study of PD-L1 blockade in urothelial cancer. Across the whole study: Enrolled patients had been treated previously with 0 to 3 chemotherapy regimens.

Time point: pretreatment peripheral blood. Each patient's cancer was a locally advanced or metastatic urothelial carcinoma. The origin of this receptor is a man in his 70s with urothelial cancer. This chain links TRBV7-3 with TRBJ2-5, with 10 bases fitting TRBD2. Source: PBMCs, taken around atezolizumab (anti-PD-L1) treatment. CDR3 sequence reads: CASSRTSGLQETQYF. The DNA for the CDR3 is TGTGCCAGCAGCCGGACTAGCGGACTCCAAGAGACCCAGTACTTC. The whole variable domain, remainder taken from reference TRBV7-3 and TRBJ2-5, is GAGVSQTPSNKVTEKGKYVELRCDPISGHTALYWYRQSLGQGPEFLIYFQGTGAADDSGLPNDRFFAVRPEGSVSTLKIQRTERGDSAVYLCASSRTSGLQETQYFGPGTRLLVL.